This T cell receptor beta chain comes out of a study of neoadjuvant anti-PD-1 for oral cavity cancer. V gave up 1 base and J gave up 6 bases, with 14 bases separating them. Looked up from germline, CDR1 is SGHDN and CDR2 is FVKESK. The CDR3 has 15 amino acids. Produced via immunoSEQ multiplex PCR; TCRdb's table is partial and in-frame only. Of about 61,000 clones in the sample, around four fifths were seen once. The chain recombines TRBV14 with TRBJ2-3; possibly TRBD2 for D (5 bases). This specimen was PBMCs, taken before nivolumab (anti-PD-1) treatment. The TCR sequence derives from a person aged 35-79 years with oral cavity squamous cell carcinoma. CDR3 amino acids: CASSQVGHERDTQYF. In DNA, the CDR3 is TGTGCCAGCAGCCAAGTCGGTCACGAGCGGGATACGCAGTATTTT.